The T cell receptor (beta chain) under discussion was sequenced for a study of shared clonotypes between healthy human individuals (dated by TCRdb to 2020 to 2022). About the investigation overall: The cohort comprised a couple of women and a few men aged 18 to 49 years. Blood TCR repertoires of a handful of healthy adults were deeply sequenced to estimate repertoire size and the extent of clonotype sharing between individuals. Between about 0.85 and 8.9 billion PBMCs per donor were obtained by leukapheresis. To increase sequencing depth and limit assay-specific biases, TCR repertoire library preparation and sequencing were carried out by different laboratories using diverse techniques. Per donor, three plates each were used for CD4 naive and CD4 memory, two for CD8 naive, and one for CD8 memory. Broad study findings and their caveats: Sampling was restricted to blood, and TCR repertoires in tissue are likely to differ from TCR repertoires in blood. Clonotypes shared by all four sorted-subset donors showed higher generation probabilities than non-shared clonotypes. Rarefaction of sorted-subset datasets indicated incomplete sequencing despite the large sequencing depth. Naive subsets generally had larger estimated clonotype richness than memory subsets did. Based on pairwise subsampling, the degree of clonotype sharing among donors was expected to be affected by sequencing depth. Because the study included a small number of donors, the genetic and exposure-history diversity represented was limited. When a few donors were compared, the shared fraction of clonotypes was about 5.5% for naive CD4, around 4% for naive CD8, more than 2% for memory CD4, and under 0.5% for memory CD8.

Using the deep immunoSEQ assay, multiplex PCR amplified TCR CDR3 regions from genomic DNA. For each cell subset, the extracted genomic DNA was distributed evenly across all wells of several immunoSEQ 96-well plates, and each plate served as one replicate. For sorted subsets, each replicate PCR was loaded with 200 ng genomic DNA, equivalent to some 31,000 T cell genomes. Purified libraries were quantified with a Qubit 3.0 fluorometer, sized on a Bioanalyzer 2100, and re-quantified with the KAPA Library Quantification kit. Every immunoSEQ 96-well plate was sequenced on a dedicated single-read 150-cycle Illumina NextSeq 550 flow cell. The authors' pipeline ran thus. Because only junctional sequences without quality scores were contained in the immunoSEQ output, filtering matching that applied to full-length reads could not be performed. To assign V/J genes and CDR3, sequences were annotated using PyIR, a Python wrapper for IgBLAST v1.9, with IMGT germline references. Reads with weak V/J assignments (E-value above 1e-6), missing CDR3, stop codons, out-of-frame junctions, or ambiguous translated residues were removed. V3J clonotypes were defined as sequences sharing the same inferred V gene, J gene, and CDR3 amino acid sequence. To compute the percentage overlap between repertoires, the number of shared unique clonotypes was divided by the size of the smaller repertoire. Richness of each repertoire was evaluated using RTK rarefaction, the Chao1 estimator, and Recon v2.1 estimates of unobserved clonotypes. Generation probabilities were computed with OLGA for all TCRbeta clonotypes obtained by the gDNA method from several donors. TCRdb stores this immuneACCESS table with in-frame sequences only. Part of the clones is absent; in the studies checked, under half of the shortfall reflects unresolved V genes, and no reason is known for the rest. V, J and clone size reflect that table, while D and trimming were determined from the DNA. The sample includes around 1.4 million clones, with about 98.5% observed a single time. Jointly, the top ten make up about 0.34% of the sample.

Compared with germline, V lacks 4 bases and J lacks 2 bases; bases without a gene match: 8. According to the germline V gene, CDR1 reads SGHDT and CDR2 reads YYEEEE. The CDR3 runs 16 amino acids, cysteine and phenylalanine included. The DNA shown is the 48-base CDR3, in frame from base 1. Healthy HIV-negative adults with no recently reported acute infections or vaccinations were included as donors. Every donor was a Caucasian adult residing in Nashville, Tennessee, USA. Magnetic negative selection was used to enrich CD4+ T cells, after which naive cells were positively selected on CD45RA and the negative fraction became the memory subset. Blood was collected by leukapheresis, and PBMCs were isolated by Ficoll-Histopaque density gradient centrifugation and then cryopreserved in liquid nitrogen vapor phase. Purity and quantity of every magnetically sorted T cell population were checked by analytical flow cytometry. Genomic DNA was isolated from every sorted fraction and measured by UV absorbance on a Nanodrop 2000c.

Note on this clone: The clone's antigen remains unknown. Nothing much larger sits one base from this clone, and base qualities are not available.

In this chain, TRBV5-6 is recombined with TRBJ2-1; 8 middle bases align to TRBD1. Sequenced: naive CD4+ T cells sorted from blood. This specimen's cell subset or site label, per the study, means: CD45RA+ positively selected. This TCR came from a man under 40 in good health. The DNA sequence is as follows: TGTGCCAGCAGCATATTGGACAGGGCACCCTACAATGAGCAGTTCTTC. This gives the protein CASSILDRAPYNEQFF.